This T cell receptor beta chain is drawn from a study of T cell repertoires in cytomegalovirus infection. Study findings and constraints: Summed frequency of shared TCR beta families picked out CMV carriers who also had the relevant HLA. HLA-C-restricted CMV-specific TCR beta clonotypes prevailed in the ex vivo response.

TCRdb re-analysed the reads in MiXCR, keeping a single row per CDR3 protein. Of around 180,000 distinct CDR3 sequences listed, roughly 19% are singletons. The CDR3 has 15 residues. In germline, CDR1 is SGHDN, CDR2 FVKESK. V gave up 6 bases and J gave up 9 bases; unmatched junction bases: 10. A few counts support this clonotype. Its cognate antigen is unknown. Sequences were obtained from PBMCs. This TCR came from a human donor in good health (CMV status not recorded). Some clones in this sample may be carry-over from other donors' samples. The chain recombines TRBV14 with TRBJ1-6, with 8 bases fitting TRBD1. DNA of the CDR3: TGTGCCAGCAGTCCCCGGACAGGGATGGGTTCACCCCTCCACTTT. Protein product: CASSPRTGMGSPLHF.